The clone carrying this T cell receptor beta chain was seen more than once but under ten times. Its specificity is unknown. The data are from a study of shared clonotypes between healthy human individuals. Unsorted PBMC DNA went through sequencing on ten immunoSEQ deep assay plates. Measured with immunoSEQ multiplex PCR; TCRdb has only the in-frame clones, and not every one. This sample yields 450,000 to 650,000 clones, of which around 80% are seen a single time; approximately 12% belongs to the top ten. From germline, CDR1 is MNHEY and CDR2 SMNVEV (reference sequence). CDR3 size: 13 residues. V was clipped by 4 bases and J by 1 base, with 5 bases between them. Whole-study findings and limits: Few donors limited the genetic and exposure-history diversity represented.

Sequenced: PBMCs. This clonotype was sampled from a woman in her 40s in good health. Some clones in this sample may be carry-over from other donors' samples. The V gene is TRBV27, the J gene TRBJ2-1; unclear D gene. The CDR3 protein is CASSSTSYNEQFF. The CDR3, as DNA: TGTGCCAGCAGTTCGACTTCCTACAATGAGCAGTTCTTC.